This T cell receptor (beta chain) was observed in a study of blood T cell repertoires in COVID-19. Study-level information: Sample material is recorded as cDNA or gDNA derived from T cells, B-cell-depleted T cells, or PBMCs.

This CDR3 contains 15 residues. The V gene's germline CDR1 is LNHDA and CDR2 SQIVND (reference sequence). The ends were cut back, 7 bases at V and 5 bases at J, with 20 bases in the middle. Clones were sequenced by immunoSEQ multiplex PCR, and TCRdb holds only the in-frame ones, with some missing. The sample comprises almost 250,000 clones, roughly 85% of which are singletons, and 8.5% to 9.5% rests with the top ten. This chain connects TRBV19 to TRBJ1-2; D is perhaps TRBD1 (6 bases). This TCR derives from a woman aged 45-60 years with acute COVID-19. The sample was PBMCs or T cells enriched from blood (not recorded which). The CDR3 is CASTKTQQGSYGYTF. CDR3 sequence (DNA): TGTGCCAGTACCAAGACTCAACAGGGAAGTTATGGCTACACCTTC.